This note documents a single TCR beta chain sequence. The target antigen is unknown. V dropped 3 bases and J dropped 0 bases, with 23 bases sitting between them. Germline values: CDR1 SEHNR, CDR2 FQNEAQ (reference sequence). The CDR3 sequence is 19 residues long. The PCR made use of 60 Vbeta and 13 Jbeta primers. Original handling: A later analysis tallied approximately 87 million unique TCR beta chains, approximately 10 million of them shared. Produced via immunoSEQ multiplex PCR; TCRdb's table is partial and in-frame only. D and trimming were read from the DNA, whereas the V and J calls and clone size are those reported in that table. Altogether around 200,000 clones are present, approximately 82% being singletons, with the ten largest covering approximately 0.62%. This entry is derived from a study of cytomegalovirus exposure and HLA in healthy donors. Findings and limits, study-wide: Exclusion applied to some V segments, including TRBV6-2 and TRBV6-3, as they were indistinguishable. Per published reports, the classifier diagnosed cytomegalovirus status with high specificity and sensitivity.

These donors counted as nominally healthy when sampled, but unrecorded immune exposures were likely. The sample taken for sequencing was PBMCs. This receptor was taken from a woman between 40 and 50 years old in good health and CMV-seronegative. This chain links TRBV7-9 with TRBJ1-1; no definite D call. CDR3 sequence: CASSFPLVERTTMNTEAFF. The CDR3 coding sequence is TGTGCCAGCAGCTTTCCTTTAGTCGAGCGGACTACTATGAACACTGAAGCTTTCTTT. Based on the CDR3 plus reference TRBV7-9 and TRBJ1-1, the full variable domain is DTGVSQNPRHKITKRGQNVTFRCDPISEHNRLYWYRQTLGQGPEFLTYFQNEAQLEKSRLLSDRFSAERPKGSFSTLEIQRTEQGDSAMYLCASSFPLVERTTMNTEAFFGQGTRLTVV.